Described below is a single TCR beta chain sequence and its context. The data originate from a study of CD8+ T cells in alopecia areata. This CDR3 is built from 15 residues. Germline V gene sequence: CDR1 SGHRS, CDR2 YFSETQ. Between the trimmed V and J ends, which lost 0 bases and 0 bases, there was a span of 8 bases. TCR sequencing used cDNA made by reverse transcription of extracted RNA. Produced via immunoSEQ multiplex PCR; TCRdb's table is partial and in-frame only. Here the sample spans under 70,000 clones, roughly three fifths being singletons. Sequenced here: CD8+ T cells sorted from blood, sampled at week 0. This TCR derives from a human donor with alopecia areata. V is TRBV5-1 and J is TRBJ2-3, with D hard to call. CDR3 amino acids: CASSLGTTSTDTQYF. DNA for the CDR3: TGCGCCAGCAGCTTGGGCACTACTAGCACAGATACGCAGTATTTT. Filled out from reference TRBV5-1 and TRBJ2-3, the complete variable domain reads KAGVTQTPRYLIKTRGQQVTLSCSPISGHRSVSWYQQTPGQGLQFLFEYFSETQRNKGNFPGRFSGRQFSNSRSEMNVSTLELGDSALYLCASSLGTTSTDTQYFGPGTRLTVL.